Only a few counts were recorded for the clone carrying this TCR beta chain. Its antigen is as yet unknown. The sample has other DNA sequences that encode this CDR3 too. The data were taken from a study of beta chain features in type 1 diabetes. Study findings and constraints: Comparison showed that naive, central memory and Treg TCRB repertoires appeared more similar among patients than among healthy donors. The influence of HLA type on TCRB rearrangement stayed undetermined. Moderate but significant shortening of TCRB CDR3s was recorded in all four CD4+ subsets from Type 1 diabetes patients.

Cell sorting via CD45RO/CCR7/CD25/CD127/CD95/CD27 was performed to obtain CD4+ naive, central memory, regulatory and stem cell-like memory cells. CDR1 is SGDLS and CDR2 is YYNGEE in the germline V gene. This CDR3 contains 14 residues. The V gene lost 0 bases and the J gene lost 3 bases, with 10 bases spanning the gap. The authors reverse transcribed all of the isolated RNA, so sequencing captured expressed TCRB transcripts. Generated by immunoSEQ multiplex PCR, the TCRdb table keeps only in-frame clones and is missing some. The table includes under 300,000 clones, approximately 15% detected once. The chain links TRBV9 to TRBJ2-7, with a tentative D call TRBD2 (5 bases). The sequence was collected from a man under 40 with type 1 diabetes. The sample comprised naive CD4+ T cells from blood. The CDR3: CASSVVAGSYEQYF. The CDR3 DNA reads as TGTGCCAGCAGCGTAGTGGCGGGCAGCTACGAGCAGTACTTC.